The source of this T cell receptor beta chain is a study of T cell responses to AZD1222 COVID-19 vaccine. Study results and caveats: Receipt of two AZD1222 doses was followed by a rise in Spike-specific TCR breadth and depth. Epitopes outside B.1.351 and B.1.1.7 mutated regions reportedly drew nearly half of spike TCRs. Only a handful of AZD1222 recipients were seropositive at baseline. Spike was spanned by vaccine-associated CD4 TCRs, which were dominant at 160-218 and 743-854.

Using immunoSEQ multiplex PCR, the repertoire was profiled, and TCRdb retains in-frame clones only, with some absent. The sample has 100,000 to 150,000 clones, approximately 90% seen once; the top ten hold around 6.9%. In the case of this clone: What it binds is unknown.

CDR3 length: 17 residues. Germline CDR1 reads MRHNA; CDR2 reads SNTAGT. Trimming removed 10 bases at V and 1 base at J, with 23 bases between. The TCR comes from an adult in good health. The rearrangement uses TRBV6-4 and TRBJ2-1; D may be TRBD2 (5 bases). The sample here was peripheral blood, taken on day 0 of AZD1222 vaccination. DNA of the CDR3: TGTGCCAACCTTGTGGCCCCGGGGTATCAGTCCTACAATGAGCAGTTCTTC. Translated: CANLVAPGYQSYNEQFF.